The rows below give T cell receptor beta chains drawn from one sample of a study of CD8 T cells in ankylosing spondylitis. Each CDR3 protein is one row after TCRdb ran MiXCR on the 5' RACE reads. This repertoire shows hundreds of thousands of distinct CDR3 sequences, 20% to 30% found once; its top ten account for approximately 1%. What was sequenced was blood, either unsorted or a sorted T cell fraction (not recorded which). These receptors came from a male donor with ankylosing spondylitis. CDR3s include the opening cysteine and the closing phenylalanine or tryptophan. The D gene is left open where the match is weak. Expanded clones get a size class; other rows say once, few or many, or leave the size out.

j_gene | v_gene | abundance | d_gene | CDR3nt | CDR3aa
TRBJ1-6 | TRBV27 | - | - | TGTGCCAGCAGTTTTCATAATTCACCCCTCCACTTT | CASSFHNSPLHF
TRBJ2-3 | TRBV25-1 | - | TRBD2 | TGTGCCAGCAGTGAATTCGGAGCGGGAGGTGGTGGAGATACGCAGTATTTT | CASSEFGAGGGGDTQYF
TRBJ2-1 | TRBV24-1 | - | TRBD2 | TGTGCCACCAGTGATTTGCAAGGAGCGGGGGGGGGTGAGCAGTTCTTC | CATSDLQGAGGGEQFF
TRBJ2-7 | TRBV5-1 | many | - | TGCGCCAGCAGCCCTGCGGCGGGACAGTTCGAGCAGTACTTC | CASSPAAGQFEQYF
TRBJ1-1 | TRBV18 | - | - | TGTGCCAGCTCACCAGAGACAGCACCTGGGACTGAAGCTTTCTTT | CASSPETAPGTEAFF
TRBJ2-2 | TRBV19 | - | TRBD2 | TGTGCCAGTACACCCCCCCTGGGGACTAGCGGGACGACCGGGGAGCTGTTTTTT | CASTPPLGTSGTTGELFF
TRBJ1-1 | TRBV20-1 | - | - | TGCAGTGCTAGATACCAGGGGTTCAAGGACACTGAAGCTTTCTTT | CSARYQGFKDTEAFF
TRBJ2-1 | TRBV12-3/TRBV12-4 | few | - | TGTGCCAGCAGCAAAAGCGGAACCCGCTCCTACAATGAGCAGTTCTTC | CASSKSGTRSYNEQFF
TRBJ2-5 | TRBV5-1 | - | TRBD2 | TGCGCCAGCAGCTTGGGCGGGACTAGGGAGACCCAGTACTTC | CASSLGGTRETQYF
TRBJ2-2 | TRBV3-1 | - | TRBD2 | TGTGCCAGCAGCCAAGTTGCTAGCGGGATGAGGGCCGGGGAGCTGTTTTTT | CASSQVASGMRAGELFF
TRBJ2-7 | TRBV10-3 | - | TRBD2 | TGTGCCATCAGCGAACTTGGACTAGCAGGGGAGCAGTACTTC | CAISELGLAGEQYF
TRBJ2-2 | TRBV24-1 | once | TRBD2 | TGTGCCACCAGTGACTCTAGCGGGGCGAACACCGGGGAGCTGTTTTTT | CATSDSSGANTGELFF
TRBJ1-2 | TRBV27 | - | TRBD1 | TGTGCCAGCAGTAAACAGGGGGCGGAGGTCTCTGGCTACACCTTC | CASSKQGAEVSGYTF
TRBJ2-5 | TRBV5-1 | many | - | TGCGCCAGCGCCGTCCAAGAGACCCAGTACTTC | CASAVQETQYF
TRBJ1-4 | TRBV27 | - | TRBD1 | TGTGCCAGCAGTGCCGCGGGGGACAGGGTATCCGAAAAACTGTTTTTT | CASSAAGDRVSEKLFF
TRBJ1-6 | TRBV27 | - | - | TGTGCCAGCAGTTCTACACGCGGTTCACCCCTCCACTTT | CASSSTRGSPLHF
TRBJ2-3 | TRBV25-1 | - | - | TGTGCCAGCAGTTCGTCCAGGGGGGCAGATACGCAGTATTTT | CASSSSRGADTQYF
TRBJ2-5 | TRBV10-1 | few | TRBD2 | TGCGCCAGCAGTGAGGGGGACGCGGGGGACCAGTACTTC | CASSEGDAGDQYF
TRBJ1-6 | TRBV19 | - | - | TGTGCCAGTAGTCCTCCGGGGGTATATAATTCACCCCTCCACTTT | CASSPPGVYNSPLHF
TRBJ2-7 | TRBV20-1 | - | - | TGCAGTGCTAGAAGAGGGTCAGACGGGCGTAGCGAGCAGTACTTC | CSARRGSDGRSEQYF
TRBJ1-5 | TRBV6-1 | - | TRBD1 | TGTGCCAGCAGAAGGGACAGCAAGCTGCCCCAGCATTTT | CASRRDSKLPQHF
TRBJ2-5 | TRBV5-1 | - | TRBD1 | TGCGCCAGCAGCCCGGGGACAGGGTTTGGGAAAACCCAGTACTTC | CASSPGTGFGKTQYF
TRBJ2-7 | TRBV24-1 | few | TRBD1 | TGTGCCACCTCGGGACAGGGGACCTACGAGCAGTACTTC | CATSGQGTYEQYF
TRBJ2-6 | TRBV7-6 | - | TRBD1 | TGTGCCAGCAGCTTAGCGTTCCCGGGACAGCAGCACTCTGGGGCCAACGTCCTGACTTTC | CASSLAFPGQQHSGANVLTF
TRBJ1-5 | TRBV21-1 | few | - | TGTGCCAGCAGTCGAAAGCAGGGTTGTCAGCCCCAGCATTTT | CASSRKQGCQPQHF
TRBJ1-2 | TRBV6-5 | - | - | TGTGCCAGCAGTTATTGGGTCGGGGAGAGCTATGGCTACACCTTC | CASSYWVGESYGYTF
TRBJ1-2 | TRBV29-1 | - | - | TGCAGCGTTGAACAGAGCACAACGCTCTATGGCTACACCTTC | CSVEQSTTLYGYTF